Following are 30 T cell receptor beta chains from one sample sequenced in a study of blood T cell repertoires in COVID-19 (dated by TCRdb to between 2020 and 2021). Library preparation used the immunoSEQ multiplex PCR assay. Held by TCRdb, this immuneACCESS table contains in-frame sequences only and omits some clones. Under half of the omission traces to an unresolved V gene where checked; the cause of the rest is unknown. In all, the sample holds 55,000 to 75,000 clones, and around nine tenths of those were seen once. The leading ten clones occupy 7.4% of the sample. Sequencing used peripheral blood. The origin of the receptors is a human donor with active COVID-19. The donor label of this sample is uncertain.

This clone was observed a single time. This rearrangement joins TRBV5-4 to TRBJ2-1; 14 bases map to TRBD2. The CDR3 covers 15 residues. V lost 4 bases to trimming and J lost 7 bases; unmatched junction nucleotides: 4. CDR1 and CDR2 from the germline V gene are SGHNT and YYREEE (reference sequence). The CDR3 DNA reads as TGTGCCAGCAGCGCGGGACTAGCGGGAGAAAATGAGCAGTTCTTC. Amino acid sequence: CASSAGLAGENEQFF.

The chain is built from TRBV5-6 and TRBJ1-6; D is unresolved. Trimming took off 0 bases at V and 7 bases at J, with 17 bases between the two ends. Germline values: CDR1 SGHDT, CDR2 YYEEEE. This CDR3 contains 17 residues. The CDR3 sequence: CASSLVEGVGWNSPLHF. DNA for the CDR3: TGTGCCAGCAGCTTGGTGGAGGGCGTGGGTTGGAATTCACCCCTCCACTTT.

The chain recombines TRBV7-3 with TRBJ1-1, with D possibly matching TRBD1 (5 bases). Trimming cost V 5 bases and J 1 base, with 11 bases left between them. Germline V gives CDR1 SGHTA, CDR2 FQGTGA. The CDR3 consists of 14 residues. The CDR3 is CASSARQKNTEAFF. The CDR3 DNA is TGTGCCAGCAGCGCCCGACAGAAGAACACTGAAGCTTTCTTT.

The chain's CDR3 is CASKREGADTQYF. For the CDR3, the DNA is TGTGCCAGTAAGCGGGAGGGAGCAGATACGCAGTATTTT. The rearrangement joins TRBV2 to TRBJ2-3, with 10 bases lining up with TRBD2. Looked up from germline, CDR1 is SNHLY and CDR2 is FYNNEI. V was pared by 9 bases and J by 4 bases, with 4 bases of the junction left unmatched. The CDR3 consists of 13 residues.

J is TRBJ2-4 and V is TRBV7-9, with 7 bases fitting TRBD1. Germline-derived CDR1 and CDR2 are SEHNR and FQNEAQ (reference sequence). The CDR3 is made up of 14 amino acids. V trimming: 5 bases; J trimming: 1 base; junction bases outside the gene matches: 2. DNA for the CDR3: TGTGCCAGCAGCCACAGGGGCGCCAAAAACATTCAGTACTTC. Amino acid sequence: CASSHRGAKNIQYF.

The V call is TRBV5-1, the J call TRBJ1-2; 8 bases fit TRBD1. The ends lost 4 bases at V and 3 bases at J; junction bases unmatched: 2. This CDR3 has 13 amino acids. Germline CDR1 reads SGHRS; CDR2 reads YFSETQ. The chain's CDR3 is CASSVQGDYGYTF. The CDR3 bases are TGCGCCAGCAGCGTACAGGGGGACTATGGCTACACCTTC.

The chain employs TRBV2 and TRBJ1-6; no clear D. Per germline, CDR1 SNHLY and CDR2 FYNNEI. The CDR3 totals 13 residues. Deletions cut 10 bases from V and 0 bases from J, with 7 bases between. The CDR3 nucleotides are TGTGCCACCTCTCTCTCCTATAATTCACCCCTCCACTTT. Residues: CATSLSYNSPLHF.

This clone was counted once. The chain joins TRBV27 to TRBJ2-3; 9 bases match TRBD1. Trimming at V came to 8 bases and at J to 2 bases, leaving 5 bases not matched to a gene. The CDR3 covers 14 residues. Per the germline V gene, CDR1 is MNHEY and CDR2 is SMNVEV (reference sequence). CDR3 region: CASGRDRATDTQYF. Here the CDR3 DNA reads TGTGCCAGCGGCCGGGACAGGGCCACAGATACGCAGTATTTT.

This clone has only a few counts. CDR3 in amino acids: CASSRGTGYGYTF. CDR3 DNA: TGTGCCAGCAGCCGCGGGACAGGGTACGGCTACACCTTC. The chain couples TRBV3-1 (or the pseudogene TRBV3-2) to TRBJ1-2; 9 bases map to TRBD1. V gave up 4 bases and J gave up 8 bases; unmatched junction bases: 5. The CDR3 runs 13 residues. The V gene's germline CDR1 is LGHDT and CDR2 YNNKEL (reference sequence).

This chain joins TRBV25-1 and TRBJ1-3, with D perhaps matching TRBD1 (6 bases). Germline V lookup: CDR1 MGHDK, CDR2 SYGVNS. Trimming removed 5 bases from V and 0 bases from J, with 14 bases in between. The length of the CDR3 is 16 residues. CDR3 sequence reads: CASSMDSHSSGNTIYF. CDR3 DNA sequence: TGTGCCAGCAGTATGGACAGCCATAGCTCTGGAAACACCATATATTTT.

The chain employs TRBV7-2 and TRBJ2-7; 7 bases line up with TRBD1. The CDR3 loop spans 14 amino acids. Germline CDR1 reads SGHTA; CDR2 reads FQGNSA. The junction had 5 bases not matched to a gene; V was cut back by 5 bases and J by 1 base. The CDR3 coding sequence is TGTGCCAGCAGCACGGGACAGAAGTCCTACGAGCAGTACTTC. This gives the protein CASSTGQKSYEQYF.

The rearrangement uses TRBV18 and TRBJ2-1; 13 nucleotides align to TRBD2. Looked up from germline, CDR1 is KGHSH and CDR2 is LQKENI. V lost 3 bases and J lost 0; bases outside the gene matches: 5. This CDR3 has 18 amino acids. The CDR3 is CASSPGTSGARSYNEQFF. The DNA for the CDR3 is TGTGCCAGCTCACCCGGGACTAGCGGGGCCCGCTCCTACAATGAGCAGTTCTTC.

This chain joins TRBV4-1 and TRBJ1-5; no reliable D call. Deletions cut 1 base from V and 4 bases from J, with 14 bases between. The CDR3 contains 16 residues. CDR1 is MGHRA, CDR2 YSYEKL, per germline. The CDR3 spells CASSQVVGVSNQPQHF. The CDR3 nucleotides read TGCGCCAGCAGCCAAGTTGTCGGGGTATCAAATCAGCCCCAGCATTTT.

CDR3 sequence: CAMSSGARNEQFF. The CDR3 coding sequence is TGTGCCATGTCTAGCGGGGCCCGCAATGAGCAGTTCTTC. V gene TRBV10-3 combines with J gene TRBJ2-1; 9 nucleotides agree with TRBD2. CDR3 length: 13 amino acids. Germline CDR1 ENHRY, CDR2 SYGVKD. V gave up 9 bases and J gave up 6 bases; unmatched junction bases: 6.

The chain employs TRBV9 and TRBJ2-3, with TRBD1 matching 7 bases. CDR1 is SGDLS and CDR2 is YYNGEE in the germline V gene. The trim removed 4 bases at V and 2 bases at J, leaving 10 bases unmatched. This CDR3 comprises 16 residues. The CDR3 DNA is TGTGCCAGCAGCCAGAAATGGGACAGCTACACAGATACGCAGTATTTT. It translates to CASSQKWDSYTDTQYF. The whole variable domain, remainder taken from reference TRBV9 and TRBJ2-3, is DSGVTQTPKHLITATGQRVTLRCSPRSGDLSVYWYQQSLDQGLQFLIQYYNGEERAKGNILERFSAQQFPDLHSELNLSSLELGDSALYFCASSQKWDSYTDTQYFGPGTRLTVL.

This chain links TRBV2 with TRBJ2-7; D may be TRBD2 (7 bases). The CDR3 length is 14 residues. Germline CDR1 is SNHLY and CDR2 is FYNNEI. V was shortened by 5 bases and J by 2 bases, with 13 bases between the two germline ends. CDR3 sequence (DNA): TGTGCCAGCAGTCCCCCGGGGGGCCCCTACGAGCAGTACTTC. Translated, it gives CASSPPGGPYEQYF.

This clone was seen once. This sequence joins TRBV27 and TRBJ1-5; 9 positions match TRBD1. With 6 bases clipped from V and 5 bases from J, the junction kept 5 bases outside the gene matches. This CDR3 spans 14 amino acids. From germline, CDR1 is MNHEY and CDR2 SMNVEV (reference sequence). The CDR3 DNA sequence: TGTGCCAGCAGGCGGGGGGACAGGGATCAGCCCCAGCATTTT. It specifies CASRRGDRDQPQHF.

V is TRBV3-1 (or the pseudogene TRBV3-2) and J is TRBJ2-1, with TRBD2 matching 12 bases. Germline CDR1 and CDR2: LGHDT and YNNKEL (reference sequence). CDR3 length: 15 residues. The trim removed 5 bases at V and 8 bases at J, leaving 7 bases unmatched. The DNA for the CDR3 is TGTGCCAGCAGCGAAAGGACTAGCGGGAATTATGAGCAGTTCTTC. Encoded protein: CASSERTSGNYEQFF.

This clone was observed a single time. The genes are TRBV4-2 and TRBJ1-1, with D tentatively TRBD1 (5 bases). Germline CDR1 and CDR2: LGHNA and YNFKEQ. The V and J ends lost 1 base and 9 bases respectively, with 12 bases between them. The CDR3 has 13 amino acids. CDR3 sequence: CASSQGDRGKAFF. The CDR3 coding sequence is TGTGCCAGCAGCCAAGGGGACCGGGGGAAAGCTTTCTTT.

CDR3 in DNA: TGTGCCAGCAGCAGAGGGGAGGTAGCCAAAAACATTCAGTACTTC. Its protein product is CASSRGEVAKNIQYF. This rearrangement joins TRBV3-1 (or the pseudogene TRBV3-2) to TRBJ2-4; D possibly corresponds to TRBD2 (6 bases). The V end was cut by 5 bases, the J end by 0 bases, with 11 bases between. This CDR3 contains 15 residues. Germline CDR1 LGHDT, CDR2 YNNKEL (reference sequence).

This clone has more than one count but fewer than ten. The CDR3 loop reads CASSIDTGQPQHF. The CDR3 DNA reads as TGTGCCAGTAGTATAGATACTGGTCAGCCCCAGCATTTT. The chain recombines TRBV19 with TRBJ1-5, with D hard to call. The CDR3 is made up of 13 amino acids. V dropped 0 bases and J dropped 6 bases, with 6 bases sitting between them. Germline V lookup: CDR1 LNHDA, CDR2 SQIVND (reference sequence).

The rearrangement joins TRBV6-5 to TRBJ2-3; 11 bases fit TRBD2. With 8 bases clipped from V and 6 bases from J, the junction kept 7 bases outside the gene matches. The CDR3 sequence is 14 residues long. Germline CDR1 MNHEY, CDR2 SVGAGI. The CDR3 sequence is CASVGSGRGDTQYF. DNA of the CDR3: TGTGCCAGCGTCGGTAGCGGGAGGGGGGATACGCAGTATTTT.

The rearrangement joins TRBV19 to TRBJ1-2; the D gene is possibly TRBD1 (5 bases). Trimming took off 7 bases at V and 5 bases at J, with 20 bases between the two ends. In germline, CDR1 is LNHDA, CDR2 SQIVND (reference sequence). This CDR3 comprises 15 residues. DNA of the CDR3: TGTGCCAGTATTCCCAATAGGGGCTCAATATATGGCTACACCTTC. It codes for CASIPNRGSIYGYTF.

V gene TRBV5-1 combines with J gene TRBJ2-6, with D perhaps TRBD2 (5 bases). Trimming cost V 5 bases and J 2 bases, with 17 bases left between them. Germline CDR1 and CDR2: SGHRS and YFSETQ. The CDR3 is 17 amino acids. The CDR3 nucleotides read TGCGCCAGCAGTCCATCCCCTACACTAGCTGGGGCCAACGTCCTGACTTTC. This encodes CASSPSPTLAGANVLTF. Combining the CDR3 with reference TRBV5-1 and TRBJ2-6 gives the whole variable domain KAGVTQTPRYLIKTRGQQVTLSCSPISGHRSVSWYQQTPGQGLQFLFEYFSETQRNKGNFPGRFSGRQFSNSRSEMNVSTLELGDSALYLCASSPSPTLAGANVLTFGAGSRLTVL.

The J gene is TRBJ2-1, the V gene TRBV7-8; D might be TRBD1 (6 bases). This CDR3 spans 15 amino acids. V was trimmed by 1 base and J by 4 bases, leaving 11 bases between them. CDR1 is SGHVS, CDR2 FQNEAQ, per germline. CDR3 in DNA: TGTGCCAGCAGCTTAGAGAGGACAGTTTACAATGAGCAGTTCTTC. It specifies CASSLERTVYNEQFF.

The V and J genes are TRBV6-5 and TRBJ2-2; 10 nucleotides line up with TRBD2. Unmatched junction bases numbered 6, after V lost 5 bases and J lost 6 bases. Germline values: CDR1 MNHEY, CDR2 SVGAGI. The CDR3 sequence is 15 residues long. The CDR3 nucleotides are TGTGCCAGCAGTCGGAAAAGCGGGAGGGCCGGGGAGCTGTTTTTT. It yields the protein CASSRKSGRAGELFF.

This clone was detected once. The genes are TRBV9 and TRBJ2-1; 14 bases match TRBD2. Per germline, CDR1 SGDLS and CDR2 YYNGEE. Unmatched junction bases numbered 6, after V lost 4 bases and J lost 9 bases. The CDR3 loop spans 15 amino acids. This CDR3 reads CASSPRLAGGPEQFF. CDR3 nucleotide sequence: TGTGCCAGCAGCCCTCGACTAGCGGGAGGGCCTGAGCAGTTCTTC. Filled out from reference TRBV9 and TRBJ2-1, the complete variable domain reads DSGVTQTPKHLITATGQRVTLRCSPRSGDLSVYWYQQSLDQGLQFLIQYYNGEERAKGNILERFSAQQFPDLHSELNLSSLELGDSALYFCASSPRLAGGPEQFFGPGTRLTVL.

For the CDR3, the DNA is TGTGCCAGTAGTTTACAACGGACTAGCGGGGTGAACACCGGGGAGCTGTTTTTT. It yields the protein CASSLQRTSGVNTGELFF. This chain connects TRBV19 to TRBJ2-2, with 12 bases lining up with TRBD2. V shed 5 bases, J shed 1 base, and the junction held 8 bases outside the gene matches. Germline-derived CDR1 and CDR2 are LNHDA and SQIVND (reference sequence). This CDR3 is built from 18 residues.

The chain has TRBV4-2 and TRBJ2-1; TRBD2 aligns across 16 bases. CDR3 size: 15 residues. Germline CDR1 LGHNA, CDR2 YNFKEQ. V trimming: 1 base; J trimming: 14 bases; junction bases outside the gene matches: 5. Written as DNA, the CDR3 is TGTGCCAGCAGCCAAGGGGGACTAGCGGGAGGGAGGGAGTTCTTC. It translates to CASSQGGLAGGREFF.

V is TRBV6-1 and J is TRBJ2-5; the match to TRBD2 covers 14 bases. V shed 3 bases and J 5 bases; nucleotides not matched to a gene: 5. The CDR3 sequence is 16 residues long. In germline, CDR1 is MNHNS, CDR2 SASEGT. The CDR3 spells CASSETSGGARETQYF. CDR3 DNA sequence: TGTGCCAGCAGTGAGACTAGCGGGGGGGCTCGGGAGACCCAGTACTTC.